One sample yielded the 32 T cell receptor beta chains listed below, sequenced in a study of cytomegalovirus exposure and HLA in healthy donors. Profiling relied on immunoSEQ multiplex PCR, and the TCRdb table lists in-frame clones only, not all of them. The sample consists of roughly 150,000 clones, roughly 91% of them appearing once. The specimen was PBMCs. These receptors all come from a woman aged 18-30 years in good health and CMV-seropositive.

In this sample, this clone turned up once. The chain carries TRBV9 and TRBJ2-7; 9 nucleotides line up with TRBD2. V gave up 3 bases and J gave up 5 bases; unmatched junction bases: 9. The CDR3 consists of 15 residues. Per the germline V gene, CDR1 is SGDLS and CDR2 is YYNGEE. CDR3: CASSAAGGPFHEQYF. The DNA for the CDR3 is TGTGCCAGCAGCGCGGCGGGAGGGCCCTTCCACGAGCAGTACTTC.

V and J are TRBV28 and TRBJ2-3; 7 bases line up with TRBD2. J lost 1 base, V lost 5 bases, and 6 bases had no gene match. Germline CDR1 is MDHEN and CDR2 is SYDVKM. CDR3 length: 15 amino acids. The CDR3 here is CASSGLVRGTDTQYF. Here the CDR3 DNA reads TGTGCCAGCAGTGGACTAGTAAGGGGCACAGATACGCAGTATTTT.

The table lists this clone with a count of one. This chain connects TRBV6-6 to TRBJ2-7; 9 bases map to TRBD1. This CDR3 region has 15 residues. V dropped 6 bases and J dropped 3; count of bases not matched to a gene: 9. Germline values: CDR1 MNHNY, CDR2 SVGAGI (reference sequence). The CDR3 region has the DNA TGTGCCAGCAGCTCTTTCGGACAGGGGATCTACGAGCAGTACTTC. This sequence encodes CASSSFGQGIYEQYF.

This clone was detected once. The J gene is TRBJ2-1, the V gene TRBV19, with 7 bases that match TRBD1. Losses at the gene ends were 1 base for V and 8 bases for J; bases not matched to a gene: 2. There are 13 residues in the CDR3. From germline, CDR1 is LNHDA and CDR2 SQIVND (reference sequence). The CDR3, as DNA: TGTGCCAGTAGTATAGCAGACAGGGATGAGCAGTTCTTC. It translates to CASSIADRDEQFF.

This chain joins TRBV5-1 and TRBJ2-1; D perhaps matches TRBD2 (5 bases). The CDR3 runs to 20 residues. V gave up 1 base and J gave up 4 bases, with 27 bases separating them. Per the germline V gene, CDR1 is SGHRS and CDR2 is YFSETQ. DNA of the CDR3: TGCGCCAGCAGCTTGCGGCGGGCAAAGGGTTACGAGGTATGGTACAATGAGCAGTTCTTC. Its translation is CASSLRRAKGYEVWYNEQFF. The full variable domain, rest sourced from reference TRBV5-1 and TRBJ2-1, is KAGVTQTPRYLIKTRGQQVTLSCSPISGHRSVSWYQQTPGQGLQFLFEYFSETQRNKGNFPGRFSGRQFSNSRSEMNVSTLELGDSALYLCASSLRRAKGYEVWYNEQFFGPGTRLTVL.

The V call is TRBV10-2, the J call TRBJ1-2, with 7 positions matching TRBD1. This CDR3 has 15 amino acids. Per germline, CDR1 WSHSY and CDR2 SAAADI. The V and J ends lost 0 bases and 4 bases, in that order; junction bases with no gene match: 5. The CDR3 DNA reads as TGCGCCAGCAGTGAGTCCCGACAGGGCAGCTATGGCTACACCTTC. Protein: CASSESRQGSYGYTF.

The gene calls are TRBV18 and TRBJ2-5; TRBD1 matches at 7 bases. There are 14 residues in the CDR3. V was clipped by 2 bases and J by 3 bases; unmatched bases: 3. Germline assignment: CDR1 KGHSH and CDR2 LQKENI. The CDR3 is CASSPWTGKETQYF. The CDR3, as DNA: TGTGCCAGCTCACCATGGACAGGAAAAGAGACCCAGTACTTC.

The CDR3 spells CASSVSGRRYQETQYF. The CDR3 bases are TGCGCCAGCAGCGTTAGCGGGAGGCGTTACCAAGAGACCCAGTACTTC. This sequence joins TRBV5-1 and TRBJ2-5; 10 nucleotides align to TRBD2. The CDR3 sequence is 16 residues long. Germline CDR1 SGHRS, CDR2 YFSETQ. The V and J ends lost 4 bases and 0 bases, in that order; junction bases with no gene match: 6.

The V and J genes are TRBV5-1 and TRBJ2-1; 11 nucleotides align to TRBD2. The CDR3 sequence is 15 residues long. Germline-derived CDR1 and CDR2 are SGHRS and YFSETQ. V gave up 2 bases and J gave up 5 bases; unmatched junction bases: 3. The CDR3 protein is CASSLTSGGNNEQFF. DNA of the CDR3: TGCGCCAGCAGCTTAACTAGCGGGGGAAACAATGAGCAGTTCTTC.

The CDR3 nucleotides are TGTGCCTGGAGTGGGACTTTGGACAATGAGCAGTTCTTC. Amino acids: CAWSGTLDNEQFF. The chain uses TRBV30 and TRBJ2-1; a weak D match, TRBD2 (5 bases). Germline V CDR1 and CDR2: GTSNPN, SVGIG (reference sequence). The length of the CDR3 is 13 residues. V was pared by 1 base and J by 5 bases, with 9 bases between.

The chain carries TRBV7-6 and TRBJ2-5; D may be TRBD2 (5 bases). V was cut by 5 bases and J by 4 bases, with 20 bases left in between. The CDR3 runs to 16 residues. Germline loops: CDR1 SGHVS, CDR2 FNYEAQ. The CDR3 DNA is TGTGCCAGCAGCGACCCTCCGGGGTCACCGGGAGAGACCCAGTACTTC. This codes for CASSDPPGSPGETQYF.

J is TRBJ2-1 and V is TRBV19, with D uncertain. Germline V gene sequence: CDR1 LNHDA, CDR2 SQIVND (reference sequence). This CDR3 comprises 12 residues. The V gene lost 5 bases and the J gene lost 6 bases, with 8 bases spanning the gap. The CDR3 here is CASSSLGNEQFF. Written as DNA, the CDR3 is TGTGCCAGTAGTTCCCTAGGCAATGAGCAGTTCTTC.

The chain links TRBV29-1 to TRBJ2-7; 8 bases are shared with TRBD1. Losses at the gene ends were 5 bases for V and 1 base for J; bases not matched to a gene: 13. Germline V gene sequence: CDR1 SQVTM, CDR2 ANQGSEA. This CDR3 has 16 amino acids. CDR3 nucleotides: TGCAGCGTTTCAGTCCCCGGGACAGGAGTTTCCTACGAGCAGTACTTC. Its translation: CSVSVPGTGVSYEQYF.

J is TRBJ2-6 and V is TRBV2; 7 positions match TRBD2. J lost 2 bases, V lost 5 bases, and 9 bases had no gene match. In germline, CDR1 is SNHLY, CDR2 FYNNEI. The CDR3 covers 17 residues. The CDR3 sequence: CASSSPSGGAGANVLTF. The CDR3 DNA reads TGTGCCAGCAGTAGCCCTAGCGGTGGTGCTGGGGCCAACGTCCTGACTTTC.

The rearrangement uses TRBV7-9 and TRBJ1-1; 10 positions match TRBD1. The germline V gene has CDR1 SEHNR and CDR2 FQNEAQ (reference sequence). The CDR3 is made up of 17 amino acids. After removal of 3 bases from V and 0 bases from J, the junction contained 7 bases not matched to a gene. CDR3 bases: TGTGCCAGCAGCTTCATCGGGACAGGGGCCTTGAACACTGAAGCTTTCTTT. Translation gives CASSFIGTGALNTEAFF.

V is TRBV30 and J is TRBJ2-3; a weak D match, TRBD1 (5 bases). This CDR3 is 15 amino acids long. Trimming cost V 3 bases and J 6 bases, with 19 bases left between them. Germline V lookup: CDR1 GTSNPN, CDR2 SVGIG (reference sequence). The CDR3 nucleotides read TGTGCCTGGAGCCTTGAGGTCAGGGCACCGGATACGCAGTATTTT. Translating it yields CAWSLEVRAPDTQYF.

This clone was picked up a small number of times. The chain recombines TRBV4-2 with TRBJ2-7, with 15 bases matching TRBD2. Germline lookup yields CDR1 LGHNA and CDR2 YNFKEQ. V lost 4 bases, J lost 7 bases, and 8 bases stayed unmatched. This CDR3 comprises 16 residues. Written as DNA, the CDR3 is TGTGCCAGCAGCCGAGACGGACTAGCGGGAGGGGAAGAGCAGTACTTC. This encodes CASSRDGLAGGEEQYF.

The chain couples TRBV7-8 to TRBJ2-7, with TRBD2 matching 9 bases. Per the germline V gene, CDR1 is SGHVS and CDR2 is FQNEAQ. The CDR3 is 18 amino acids. With 1 base clipped from V and 0 bases from J, the junction kept 10 bases outside the gene matches. The CDR3 sequence: CASSLVVWSGRPSYEQYF. The CDR3 nucleotides are TGTGCCAGCAGCTTAGTTGTGTGGAGCGGGAGGCCCTCCTACGAGCAGTACTTC.

Here the CDR3 reads CASSLSGWVGEQYF. DNA of the CDR3: TGTGCCAGCAGCCTGTCAGGATGGGTGGGCGAGCAGTACTTC. The chain joins TRBV6-5 to TRBJ2-7; the D is unclear. The V gene's germline CDR1 is MNHEY and CDR2 SVGAGI. CDR3 length: 14 residues. The V end was cut by 6 bases, the J end by 6 bases, with 18 bases between.

This clone has only one observation. V and J are TRBV4-3 and TRBJ2-2; D is unclear. The CDR3 sequence is 17 residues long. V was shortened by 3 bases and J by 3 bases, with 17 bases between the two germline ends. Germline CDR1 is LGHNA and CDR2 is YSLEER. CDR3 coding DNA: TGCGCCAGCAGCCACCCAGAGGCTGGATTGGACACCGGGGAGCTGTTTTTT. Translating gives CASSHPEAGLDTGELFF.

V and J are TRBV15 and TRBJ2-1; 9 bases are shared with TRBD2. Trimming took 2 bases from V and 4 from J; bases not matched to a gene: 9. Germline CDR1 and CDR2: LNHNV and YYDKDF (reference sequence). The CDR3 is 17 residues long. The CDR3 nucleotides are TGTGCCACCAGCAGATCCTCGACTAGCGGTAAATACAATGAGCAGTTCTTC. This sequence encodes CATSRSSTSGKYNEQFF.

This sequence joins TRBV30 and TRBJ1-5, with 8 bases lining up with TRBD1. This CDR3 is 14 amino acids long. The V and J ends lost 5 bases and 6 bases, in that order; junction bases with no gene match: 9. CDR1 and CDR2 from the germline V gene are GTSNPN and SVGIG (reference sequence). CDR3 in amino acids: CAWDVGQAGQPQHF. In DNA, the CDR3 is TGTGCCTGGGATGTGGGACAGGCGGGTCAGCCCCAGCATTTT.

In its sample, this clone was seen once. The V and J genes are TRBV6-5 and TRBJ2-5; D perhaps matches TRBD1 (6 bases). The CDR3 sequence is 14 residues long. The V end lost 2 bases, the J end lost 3 bases, and 10 bases lay between the germline ends. Germline V gene data show CDR1 as MNHEY and CDR2 as SVGAGI. The CDR3 region is CASSYRSGEETQYF. For the CDR3, the DNA is TGTGCCAGCAGTTACAGATCAGGGGAAGAGACCCAGTACTTC.

The rearrangement links TRBV6-1 to TRBJ1-3; D may be TRBD1 (6 bases). Per germline, CDR1 MNHNS and CDR2 SASEGT. The V gene lost 6 bases and the J gene lost 5 bases, with 14 bases spanning the gap. The CDR3 sequence is 14 residues long. CDR3 in DNA: TGTGCCAGCAGCCCGGACAGCATTAGAAACACCATATATTTT. Protein product: CASSPDSIRNTIYF.

CDR3 in DNA: TGTGCCATCAGTGAGTCAGAAGCGGGGTACACAGATACGCAGTATTTT. Its protein is CAISESEAGYTDTQYF. The gene calls are TRBV10-3 and TRBJ2-3; TRBD2 matches at 7 bases. Germline lookup yields CDR1 ENHRY and CDR2 SYGVKD. V lost 0 bases to trimming and J lost 2 bases; unmatched junction nucleotides: 5. CDR3 length equals 16 residues.

The chain has TRBV2 and TRBJ1-5; 8 nucleotides match TRBD1. The CDR3 consists of 14 residues. V lost 3 bases to trimming and J lost 6 bases; unmatched junction nucleotides: 4. CDR1 is SNHLY and CDR2 is FYNNEI in the germline V gene. The CDR3 region is CASSDGRGLQPQHF. The CDR3 DNA reads as TGTGCCAGCAGTGACGGCAGGGGGCTTCAGCCCCAGCATTTT.

This chain links TRBV6-1 with TRBJ2-5; possible D gene TRBD1, 6 bases. Germline lookup yields CDR1 MNHNS and CDR2 SASEGT. V was shortened by 2 bases and J by 4 bases, with 14 bases between the two germline ends. The CDR3 covers 15 residues. This chain's CDR3 is CASSESWTEGETQYF. CDR3 DNA: TGTGCCAGCAGTGAATCTTGGACAGAGGGAGAGACCCAGTACTTC.

This chain joins TRBV5-1 and TRBJ2-5, with TRBD2 matching over 8 bases. Germline CDR1 is SGHRS and CDR2 is YFSETQ. The CDR3 runs to 14 residues. Losses at the gene ends were 4 bases for V and 5 bases for J; bases not matched to a gene: 7. CDR3 coding DNA: TGCGCCAGCAGCCCGGGGGGGGGTTTTGAGACCCAGTACTTC. Translated, it gives CASSPGGGFETQYF.

V and J are TRBV6-1 and TRBJ1-5; TRBD1 is a possible D gene (5 bases). Germline lookup yields CDR1 MNHNS and CDR2 SASEGT. V was cut by 1 base and J by 9 bases, with 10 bases left in between. The CDR3 runs 13 residues. The CDR3 DNA reads as TGTGCCAGCAGTGAAGGGAAGGGGCTGCCCCAGCATTTT. Protein sequence: CASSEGKGLPQHF.

This rearrangement joins TRBV11-3 to TRBJ2-7; 7 bases agree with TRBD1. V was pared by 5 bases and J by 3 bases, with 10 bases of the junction left unmatched. This CDR3 contains 15 residues. Per the germline V gene, CDR1 is SGHNT and CDR2 is YENEEA. CDR3 in DNA: TGTGCCAGCAGCGGGACAGAACTACCCGACTACGAGCAGTACTTC. Amino acids: CASSGTELPDYEQYF.

The chain employs TRBV7-2 and TRBJ2-2; a possible D gene is TRBD1 (6 bases). Deletions cut 4 bases from V and 3 bases from J, with 9 bases between. Germline CDR1 reads SGHTA; CDR2 reads FQGNSA. This CDR3 has 14 amino acids. The CDR3 loop is CASSWAGDTGELFF. In DNA form, the CDR3 reads TGTGCCAGCAGCTGGGCAGGGGACACCGGGGAGCTGTTTTTT.

CDR3 in amino acids: CASSLSDGARETQYF. The CDR3 DNA follows: TGTGCCAGCAGCTTGTCAGATGGGGCGCGGGAGACCCAGTACTTC. The V gene is TRBV5-4, the J gene TRBJ2-5; possible D gene TRBD1, 5 bases. This CDR3 region has 15 residues. CDR1 and CDR2 from the germline V gene are SGHNT and YYREEE (reference sequence). V was trimmed by 1 base and J by 5 bases, leaving 15 bases between them.